These 27 T cell receptor beta chains originate from one sample sequenced in a study of CD8+ T cells in alopecia areata. Investigators isolated RNA and reverse transcribed it into cDNA to act as the sequencing template. Sequenced by immunoSEQ multiplex PCR; TCRdb stores in-frame clones only, minus some. The table shows some 190,000 clones, with roughly 70% occurring only once. Treatment reported: oral pan-JAK inhibitor, 5-10 mg twice daily. Sequencing used CD4+ T cells sorted from blood, obtained at approximately week 49, from a patient treated with tofacitinib. Every receptor here comes from a human donor with alopecia areata.

This sequence joins TRBV29-1 and TRBJ2-5, with 9 bases aligning to TRBD1. Germline CDR1 is SQVTM and CDR2 is ANQGSEA. The V segment lost 6 bases and the J segment 5 bases; nucleotides outside the gene matches: 7. The CDR3 is 13 amino acids. The CDR3 region is CSVEQGAGETQYF. CDR3 in DNA: TGCAGCGTGGAACAGGGGGCCGGGGAGACCCAGTACTTC.

Here the CDR3 reads CASRPVAGAYYGYTF. DNA for the CDR3: TGCGCCAGCAGGCCCGTGGCAGGGGCATACTATGGCTACACCTTC. This chain uses TRBV5-1 with TRBJ1-2, with a weak D call TRBD1 (6 bases). Germline lookup yields CDR1 SGHRS and CDR2 YFSETQ. With 5 bases removed from V and 3 bases from J, the gap between germline ends came to 17 bases. This CDR3 region has 15 residues. Full variable domain (remainder filled in from reference TRBV5-1 and TRBJ1-2): KAGVTQTPRYLIKTRGQQVTLSCSPISGHRSVSWYQQTPGQGLQFLFEYFSETQRNKGNFPGRFSGRQFSNSRSEMNVSTLELGDSALYLCASRPVAGAYYGYTFGSGTRLTVV.

The chain uses TRBV30 and TRBJ1-1, with 9 bases lining up with TRBD1. The CDR3 is 15 amino acids. Germline CDR1 is GTSNPN and CDR2 is SVGIG (reference sequence). The V and J ends lost 4 bases and 2 bases, in that order; junction bases with no gene match: 8. The CDR3 reads CAWKEGTGINTEAFF. CDR3 coding DNA: TGTGCCTGGAAAGAAGGGACAGGGATTAACACTGAAGCTTTCTTT.

The rearrangement links TRBV5-4 to TRBJ2-2; a weak D match, TRBD1 (5 bases). V dropped 2 bases and J dropped 3 bases, with 11 bases sitting between them. The CDR3 length is 15 residues. In germline, CDR1 is SGHNT, CDR2 YYREEE (reference sequence). CDR3 sequence (DNA): TGTGCCAGCAGCTTCCTCCAGACAGACACCGGGGAGCTGTTTTTT. It encodes CASSFLQTDTGELFF.

CDR3 nucleotide sequence: TGCAGTGCCCAGACTGTCGATACGCAGTATTTT. Residues: CSAQTVDTQYF. V usage is TRBV20-1 and J usage is TRBJ2-3; D unresolved. Germline CDR1 is DFQATT and CDR2 is SNEGSKA (reference sequence). The CDR3 contains 11 residues. The germline V and J ends were trimmed by 6 bases and 6 bases, with 10 bases remaining between them.

The J gene is TRBJ2-7, the V gene TRBV27, with D uncertain. CDR3 size: 15 residues. Trimming took off 6 bases at V and 1 base at J, with 16 bases between the two ends. Germline CDR1 reads MNHEY; CDR2 reads SMNVEV (reference sequence). The CDR3 is CASRPRTQQSYEQYF. In nucleotides, the CDR3 is TGTGCCAGCAGACCCCGCACACAGCAATCCTACGAGCAGTACTTC.

This clone turned up a few times. The V call is TRBV6-6, the J call TRBJ2-3; D might be TRBD1 (5 bases). Germline CDR1 reads MNHNY; CDR2 reads SVGAGI (reference sequence). The CDR3 covers 13 residues. V lost 4 bases and J lost 6, with 11 bases in between. DNA for the CDR3: TGTGCCAGCAGTTTCAGGGTAATCGATACGCAGTATTTT. This sequence encodes CASSFRVIDTQYF.

The CDR3 DNA sequence: TGCAGCGTTGACTTGACAGGGGTCACCGGGGAGCTGTTTTTT. Amino acid sequence: CSVDLTGVTGELFF. This chain links TRBV29-1 with TRBJ2-2, with 8 bases matching TRBD1. V lost 3 bases and J lost 4; bases outside the gene matches: 4. CDR1 and CDR2 (germline): SQVTM, ANQGSEA. The CDR3 loop spans 14 amino acids.

This chain links TRBV7-6 with TRBJ2-5; D not resolved. The CDR3 covers 14 residues. V shed 3 bases and J shed 1 base, with 9 bases lying between them. CDR1 is SGHVS and CDR2 is FNYEAQ in the germline V gene. The CDR3 bases are TGTGCCAGCAGCTTCGACGGAGCCCAAGAGACCCAGTACTTC. Its protein product is CASSFDGAQETQYF.

The CDR3 sequence: CASSTMGLGSGELFF. The CDR3 DNA reads as TGTGCCAGCAGCACCATGGGACTTGGATCCGGGGAGCTGTTTTTT. V usage is TRBV9 and J usage is TRBJ2-2; weak D call: TRBD2 (6 bases). Trimming took off 4 bases at V and 6 bases at J, with 16 bases between the two ends. This CDR3 contains 15 residues. The germline CDR1 and CDR2 sequences are SGDLS and YYNGEE.

This chain connects TRBV15 to TRBJ2-3; D unresolved. The germline CDR1 and CDR2 sequences are LNHNV and YYDKDF (reference sequence). Deletions cut 3 bases from V and 2 bases from J, with 9 bases between. The length of the CDR3 is 14 residues. DNA for the CDR3: TGTGCCACCAGCAGGGCACAGAACACAGATACGCAGTATTTT. Its protein product is CATSRAQNTDTQYF.

This clone was observed a handful of times. The V call is TRBV29-1, the J call TRBJ2-7; 8 bases are a match to TRBD1. There are 15 residues in the CDR3. V lost 3 bases to trimming and J lost 4 bases; unmatched junction nucleotides: 11. Looked up from germline, CDR1 is SQVTM and CDR2 is ANQGSEA. The CDR3 DNA reads TGCAGCGTTGATTTTCGCCAGGGGGCTAGGTACGAGCAGTACTTC. As protein: CSVDFRQGARYEQYF.

J is TRBJ1-5 and V is TRBV7-2; unclear D gene. The V end lost 2 bases, the J end lost 4 bases, and 15 bases lay between the germline ends. This CDR3 spans 16 amino acids. Germline lookup yields CDR1 SGHTA and CDR2 FQGNSA. The CDR3 is CASSLIPAAENQPQHF. The CDR3 region has the DNA TGTGCCAGCAGCTTAATCCCCGCGGCTGAGAATCAGCCCCAGCATTTT. Using reference TRBV7-2 and TRBJ1-5 for the parts outside the CDR3, the full variable domain is GAGVSQSPSNKVTEKGKDVELRCDPISGHTALYWYRQSLGQGLEFLIYFQGNSAPDKSGLPSDRFSAERTGGSVSTLTIQRTQQEDSAVYLCASSLIPAAENQPQHFGDGTRLSIL.

The rearrangement uses TRBV30 and TRBJ2-7, with D maybe TRBD1 (6 bases). This CDR3 has 14 residues. Germline CDR1 reads GTSNPN; CDR2 reads SVGIG (reference sequence). V was trimmed by 4 bases and J by 1 base, leaving 14 bases between them. In DNA, the CDR3 is TGTGCCTGGAACAGGGAGTATGGTTCCTACGAGCAGTACTTC. This encodes CAWNREYGSYEQYF.

The V call is TRBV6-6, the J call TRBJ1-1, with 7 bases matching TRBD1. The trim removed 7 bases at V and 5 bases at J, leaving 7 bases unmatched. This CDR3 contains 13 residues. CDR1 is MNHNY and CDR2 is SVGAGI in the germline V gene (reference sequence). The CDR3 sequence: CASKRQGVTEAFF. CDR3 DNA: TGTGCCAGCAAGCGTCAGGGGGTGACTGAAGCTTTCTTT.

The rearrangement uses TRBV23-1 and TRBJ2-7; 13 bases fit TRBD2. TRBV23-1 is treated as an ORF (open reading frame) with a function not yet certain. This CDR3 comprises 15 residues. Unmatched junction bases numbered 3, after V lost 4 bases and J lost 3 bases. For the CDR3, the DNA is TGCGCCAGCAGTCCACTAGCGGGGGGGATCTACGAGCAGTACTTC. Encoded protein: CASSPLAGGIYEQYF.

This chain connects TRBV15 to TRBJ1-1; 7 bases are shared with TRBD1. CDR3 size: 13 residues. Germline CDR1 LNHNV, CDR2 YYDKDF (reference sequence). V trimming: 2 bases; J trimming: 5 bases; junction bases outside the gene matches: 2. In nucleotides, the CDR3 is TGTGCCACCAGCAGAAGGACAGGTACTGAAGCTTTCTTT. Its translation: CATSRRTGTEAFF.

The gene calls are TRBV9 and TRBJ2-3; weak D call: TRBD2 (6 bases). Germline lookup yields CDR1 SGDLS and CDR2 YYNGEE. V was pared by 0 bases and J by 7 bases, with 15 bases between. This CDR3 has 15 amino acids. CDR3 protein: CASSVAVGTGYTQYF. The CDR3 DNA follows: TGTGCCAGCAGCGTAGCAGTAGGGACTGGATATACGCAGTATTTT.

The V gene is TRBV4-1, the J gene TRBJ1-6; weak D call: TRBD1 (5 bases). V was clipped by 0 bases and J by 10 bases, with 13 bases between them. Germline V gives CDR1 MGHRA, CDR2 YSYEKL. The CDR3 is 15 residues long. CDR3 region: CASSQDEGQGSPLHF. The CDR3 DNA is TGCGCCAGCAGCCAAGATGAGGGGCAGGGATCACCCCTCCACTTT.

The V call is TRBV5-1, the J call TRBJ2-5; D might be TRBD1 or TRBD2, each matching 5 bases. The CDR3 has 15 residues. The V end lost 2 bases, the J end lost 3 bases, and 14 bases lay between the germline ends. Germline CDR1 is SGHRS and CDR2 is YFSETQ. The CDR3 sequence is CASSLMGRTEETQYF. The DNA for the CDR3 is TGCGCCAGCAGCTTAATGGGACGGACGGAAGAGACCCAGTACTTC.

V usage is TRBV7-9 and J usage is TRBJ2-2; D remains unclear. Germline V gene lookup returns CDR1 SEHNR and CDR2 FQNEAQ (reference sequence). CDR3 size: 15 residues. Trimming pared 0 bases from V and 3 bases from J, leaving 8 bases between. The CDR3 sequence: CASSLAGSDTGELFF. In nucleotides, the CDR3 is TGTGCCAGCAGCTTAGCCGGCAGCGACACCGGGGAGCTGTTTTTT.

The V and J genes are TRBV5-1 and TRBJ2-7; tentative D call: TRBD2 (6 bases). Germline V CDR1 and CDR2: SGHRS, YFSETQ. The CDR3 length is 18 residues. V was shortened by 4 bases and J by 4 bases, with 27 bases between the two germline ends. CDR3 in DNA: TGCGCCAGCAGCCCGGAGGAGAGCGGGCCGATGACGACTTACGAGCAGTACTTC. This codes for CASSPEESGPMTTYEQYF.

This chain joins TRBV14 and TRBJ1-6; TRBD1 matches at 9 bases. This CDR3 is built from 16 residues. Trimming removed 4 bases from V and 10 bases from J; junction bases left unmatched: 11. Germline V CDR1 and CDR2: SGHDN, FVKESK. This CDR3 is CASSPRTGGGISPLHF. DNA of the CDR3: TGTGCCAGCAGCCCCAGAACAGGGGGCGGAATATCACCCCTCCACTTT.

This clone was counted only a few times. The identical CDR3 is also encoded by other nucleotide sequences in the sample. The V gene is TRBV29-1, the J gene TRBJ2-7, with D unresolved. The germline V gene has CDR1 SQVTM and CDR2 ANQGSEA. V shed 4 bases and J shed 4 bases, with 8 bases lying between them. The CDR3 covers 11 residues. The CDR3 sequence: CSVVSGYEQYF. The CDR3 coding sequence is TGCAGCGTTGTTTCTGGATACGAGCAGTACTTC.

The chain has TRBV7-9 and TRBJ1-2; the match to TRBD1 covers 8 bases. V lost 1 base to trimming and J lost 7 bases; unmatched junction nucleotides: 5. Germline V CDR1 and CDR2: SEHNR, FQNEAQ (reference sequence). The CDR3 sequence is 14 residues long. CDR3 protein: CASSLGDRGSGYTF. CDR3 sequence (DNA): TGTGCCAGCAGCTTAGGAGACAGGGGAAGTGGCTACACCTTC.

As concerns this clone: This sample also contains other DNA sequences that code for the same CDR3. The rearrangement uses TRBV28 and TRBJ2-2; D not certain. V was pared by 3 bases and J by 1 base, with 3 bases between. Germline V CDR1 and CDR2: MDHEN, SYDVKM. This CDR3 contains 13 residues. The CDR3: CASSLGNTGELFF. For the CDR3, the DNA is TGTGCCAGCAGTTTGGGGAACACCGGGGAGCTGTTTTTT.

The rearrangement joins TRBV29-1 to TRBJ2-1; 14 bases line up with TRBD2. The CDR3 spans 15 residues. V was pared by 7 bases and J by 7 bases, with 9 bases of the junction left unmatched. Looked up from germline, CDR1 is SQVTM and CDR2 is ANQGSEA. This CDR3 is CSGDAGLAGGNEQFF. DNA for the CDR3: TGCAGCGGAGACGCAGGACTAGCGGGGGGAAATGAGCAGTTCTTC.